This record covers a single T cell receptor (beta chain). V dropped 3 bases and J dropped 2 bases, with 11 bases sitting between them. The CDR3 has 14 residues. Germline values: CDR1 SNHLY, CDR2 FYNNEI. Libraries were prepared by immunoSEQ multiplex PCR; TCRdb keeps only in-frame clonotypes and omits some of them. The repertoire holds hundreds of thousands of clones, with 70% to 90% as singletons. These data originate in a study of cytomegalovirus exposure and HLA in healthy donors. Study information: The roughly 110 validation repertoires were reported in a later analysis to have been generated on the same platform as the roughly 720 first-cohort repertoires.

This clonotype originated in a woman younger than 35 in good health and CMV-seronegative. The chain employs TRBV2 and TRBJ2-7; D may be TRBD1 (5 bases). Sequencing was done on a sample of PBMCs. The CDR3 DNA sequence: TGTGCCAGCAGTGAGGGGCGGCCCCCCTACGAGCAGTACTTC. It is translated as CASSEGRPPYEQYF.